The 23 T cell receptor beta chains given below trace back to one sample, sequenced in a study of cytomegalovirus exposure and HLA in healthy donors. It was with 60 Vbeta and 13 Jbeta primers that the PCR ran. Using immunoSEQ multiplex PCR, the repertoire was profiled, and TCRdb retains in-frame clones only, with some absent. Of 250,000 or so clones in the sample, about nine tenths were seen once. What was sequenced was PBMCs. The receptors shown here come from a girl aged 2 to 10 in good health and CMV-seronegative.

Of note for this clone: The junction does not match germline at one end; this may be a read error. Written as DNA, the CDR3 is TGCGCCAGCAGCCCCCAGGACAGGGGTGAGGGGAGCTTC. Its translation is CASSPQDRGEGSF. The rearrangement uses TRBV5-1 and TRBJ1-2; TRBD1 matches at 9 bases. The V gene's germline CDR1 is SGHRS and CDR2 YFSETQ. This CDR3 contains 13 residues.

This sequence joins TRBV5-4 and TRBJ1-4; a weak D match, TRBD1 (6 bases). V was shortened by 4 bases and J by 2 bases, with 12 bases between the two germline ends. Looked up from germline, CDR1 is SGHNT and CDR2 is YYREEE (reference sequence). The CDR3 covers 15 residues. CDR3 in DNA: TGTGCCAGCAGCCCGAAGGGGGGGACTAATGAAAAACTGTTTTTT. Translating gives CASSPKGGTNEKLFF.

The J gene is TRBJ2-1, the V gene TRBV6-1; weak D call: TRBD2 (7 bases). The CDR3 spans 14 residues. V was clipped by 0 bases and J by 9 bases, with 12 bases between them. Germline CDR1 MNHNS, CDR2 SASEGT. CDR3: CASSEAGGPREQFF. CDR3 in DNA: TGTGCCAGCAGTGAAGCGGGGGGGCCGCGTGAGCAGTTCTTC.

The rearrangement uses TRBV4-1 and TRBJ2-1; 9 nucleotides agree with TRBD2. V gave up 1 base and J gave up 7 bases; unmatched junction bases: 2. The germline V gene has CDR1 MGHRA and CDR2 YSYEKL. The CDR3 has 14 amino acids. CDR3 loop: CASSQVTSGNEQFF. In DNA, the CDR3 is TGCGCCAGCAGCCAAGTTACTAGCGGGAATGAGCAGTTCTTC.

V gene TRBV30 combines with J gene TRBJ1-1; no definite D call. V lost 4 bases to trimming and J lost 2 bases, with 14 bases between them. Germline loops: CDR1 GTSNPN, CDR2 SVGIG (reference sequence). The CDR3 spans 14 residues. Here the CDR3 reads CAWNSGRLNTEAFF. CDR3 coding DNA: TGTGCCTGGAATTCCGGGAGATTAAACACTGAAGCTTTCTTT.

The chain carries TRBV5-1 and TRBJ2-1, with 8 positions matching TRBD2. V lost 4 bases to trimming and J lost 0 bases; unmatched junction nucleotides: 24. The CDR3 extends over 22 amino acids. From germline, CDR1 is SGHRS and CDR2 YFSETQ. CDR3 protein: CASSVGSQPRGRLSSSYNEQFF. The CDR3 bases are TGCGCCAGCAGCGTAGGATCGCAGCCTCGCGGGAGGCTCTCTTCCTCCTACAATGAGCAGTTCTTC.

The J gene is TRBJ1-2, the V gene TRBV6-1; D is uncertain. This CDR3 comprises 15 residues. Trimming pared 1 base from V and 3 bases from J, leaving 12 bases between. The germline CDR1 and CDR2 sequences are MNHNS and SASEGT. Here the CDR3 DNA reads TGTGCCAGCAGTGAAGGTAACGGAGGACACTATGGCTACACCTTC. This codes for CASSEGNGGHYGYTF.

The chain carries TRBV1 and TRBJ2-1; TRBD2 is taken as the D call from the table, unchecked against the DNA. TRBV1 is an annotated pseudogene. The CDR3 is 16 amino acids. The CDR3 region is CTIERWTSGTLEWQFF. As DNA, the CDR3 is TGCACCATTGAAAGATGGACTAGCGGGACCCTTGAGTGGCAGTTCTTC.

The chain couples TRBV9 to TRBJ2-2; 11 bases match TRBD2. Germline CDR1 and CDR2: SGDLS and YYNGEE. The CDR3 length is 17 residues. V lost 3 bases to trimming and J lost 2 bases; unmatched junction nucleotides: 6. CDR3: CASSENLAGGNTGELFF. The CDR3 coding sequence is TGTGCCAGCAGCGAGAATCTAGCGGGGGGCAACACCGGGGAGCTGTTTTTT.

This chain joins TRBV2 and TRBJ2-3; D gene unclear. The V gene lost 3 bases and the J gene lost 4 bases, with 5 bases spanning the gap. This CDR3 comprises 12 residues. CDR1 and CDR2 (germline): SNHLY, FYNNEI. The CDR3 coding sequence is TGTGCCAGCAGTGAGGCAGCAGATACGCAGTATTTT. Protein product: CASSEAADTQYF.

The chain links TRBV2 to TRBJ2-2, with D uncertain. Looked up from germline, CDR1 is SNHLY and CDR2 is FYNNEI. V was shortened by 7 bases and J by 1 base, with 10 bases between the two germline ends. The CDR3 is made up of 14 amino acids. The CDR3 here is CASIDGWNTGELFF. DNA for the CDR3: TGTGCCAGCATCGACGGGTGGAACACCGGGGAGCTGTTTTTT. Supplemented by reference TRBV2 and TRBJ2-2, the full variable domain reads EPEVTQTPSHQVTQMGQEVILRCVPISNHLYFYWYRQILGQKVEFLVSFYNNEISEKSEIFDDQFSVERPDGSNFTLKIRSTKLEDSAMYFCASIDGWNTGELFFGEGSRLTVL.

The rearrangement uses TRBV5-1 and TRBJ1-4; 7 bases are a match to TRBD1. The V and J ends lost 4 bases and 3 bases, in that order; junction bases with no gene match: 12. Per the germline V gene, CDR1 is SGHRS and CDR2 is YFSETQ. This CDR3 has 17 amino acids. CDR3 sequence: CASSGGQRPTANEKLFF. The CDR3 DNA reads as TGCGCCAGCAGCGGGGGACAGCGACCGACGGCTAATGAAAAACTGTTTTTT.

This chain uses TRBV7-9 with TRBJ2-7, with TRBD1 as a possible D gene (6 bases). This CDR3 has 15 residues. The V and J ends lost 0 bases and 1 base respectively, with 10 bases between them. CDR1 is SEHNR, CDR2 FQNEAQ, per germline (reference sequence). In DNA, the CDR3 is TGTGCCAGCAGCTTAGCCCGAGGACAGTCCTACGAGCAGTACTTC. It codes for CASSLARGQSYEQYF. The full variable domain, with the rest looked up from reference TRBV7-9 and TRBJ2-7, is DTGVSQNPRHKITKRGQNVTFRCDPISEHNRLYWYRQTLGQGPEFLTYFQNEAQLEKSRLLSDRFSAERPKGSFSTLEIQRTEQGDSAMYLCASSLARGQSYEQYFGPGTRLTVT.

V is TRBV6-4 and J is TRBJ1-1; the match to TRBD1 covers 10 bases. V was pared by 3 bases and J by 8 bases, with 6 bases of the junction left unmatched. Looked up from germline, CDR1 is MRHNA and CDR2 is SNTAGT. The CDR3 contains 14 residues. The CDR3 loop reads CASSELGGQGEAFF. The CDR3 DNA reads TGTGCCAGCAGTGAGCTCGGGGGACAGGGGGAAGCTTTCTTT.

CDR3 coding DNA: TGTGCTAGTGGTTCCGGGACTAGCGGAGGGGGGTCCTCCTACAATGAGCAGTTCTTC. It codes for CASGSGTSGGGSSYNEQFF. The chain links TRBV12-5 to TRBJ2-1; TRBD2 matches 11 bases. Germline lookup yields CDR1 LGHNT and CDR2 FRNRAP. The length of the CDR3 is 19 residues. The V gene end was trimmed by 4 bases and the J gene end by 0 bases; junction bases not matched to a gene: 11.

A single count supports this clone. The rearrangement joins TRBV27 to TRBJ2-5; 8 bases align to TRBD2. Germline V gene sequence: CDR1 MNHEY, CDR2 SMNVEV (reference sequence). CDR3 length: 15 amino acids. Trimming removed 4 bases from V and 5 bases from J; junction bases left unmatched: 9. The CDR3 bases are TGTGCCAGCAGTTCCGGGAGGGGGATAGGGGAGACCCAGTACTTC. This sequence encodes CASSSGRGIGETQYF.

The CDR3 DNA reads as TGTGCCAGCAGTCCTATGACAGGTTGGGGATATTTCTTT. Translated: CASSPMTGWGYFF. This chain links TRBV27 with TRBJ1-1, with TRBD1 as a possible D gene (6 bases). The germline V gene has CDR1 MNHEY and CDR2 SMNVEV (reference sequence). Trimming shortened V by 5 bases and J by 13 bases, and 20 bases separated the two germline ends. The length of the CDR3 is 13 residues.

The chain links TRBV9 to TRBJ2-3; maybe TRBD2 (5 bases). Germline CDR1 SGDLS, CDR2 YYNGEE. The CDR3 has 15 residues. The germline V and J ends were trimmed by 0 bases and 2 bases, with 10 bases remaining between them. The CDR3 DNA is TGTGCCAGCAGCGTAGGGGGAGTCGTCACAGATACGCAGTATTTT. This translates into CASSVGGVVTDTQYF.

This clone was recorded once. The chain carries TRBV5-6 and TRBJ1-5; TRBD1 matches at 8 bases. With 2 bases clipped from V and 3 bases from J, the junction kept 4 bases outside the gene matches. The CDR3 extends over 15 amino acids. The germline V gene encodes CDR1 SGHDT and CDR2 YYEEEE. CDR3 region: CASSFGTGTNQPQHF. The CDR3 DNA reads as TGTGCCAGCAGCTTCGGGACAGGTACCAATCAGCCCCAGCATTTT.

J is TRBJ2-7 and V is TRBV5-5; 13 bases agree with TRBD2. V lost 5 bases to trimming and J lost 7 bases; unmatched junction nucleotides: 6. The CDR3 runs 14 residues. Germline-derived CDR1 and CDR2 are SGHKS and YYEKEE (reference sequence). The chain's CDR3 is CASSTSGGAEEQYF. CDR3 sequence (DNA): TGTGCCAGCAGTACTAGCGGGGGGGCGGAGGAGCAGTACTTC.

This clone was seen a single time. This sequence joins TRBV7-9 and TRBJ2-5, with D perhaps matching TRBD2 (5 bases). CDR3 length: 15 amino acids. V was trimmed by 3 bases and J by 5 bases, leaving 16 bases between them. Germline V gene sequence: CDR1 SEHNR, CDR2 FQNEAQ (reference sequence). CDR3 in DNA: TGTGCCAGCAGCTTTACTAGGGAGTTAACTGAGACCCAGTACTTC. It yields the protein CASSFTRELTETQYF.

This clone has a single count. The CDR3 bases are TGTGCCAGCAGTCAGGGTAGCTTCCCTCTTAGCAATCAGCCCCAGCATTTT. Its protein product is CASSQGSFPLSNQPQHF. V and J are TRBV27 and TRBJ1-5, with a tentative D call TRBD1 (5 bases). The length of the CDR3 is 17 residues. The germline CDR1 and CDR2 sequences are MNHEY and SMNVEV (reference sequence). V gave up 5 bases and J gave up 0 bases, with 17 bases separating them.

The chain links TRBV4-1 to TRBJ2-7; 11 nucleotides match TRBD2. The germline gives CDR1 MGHRA, CDR2 YSYEKL. The ends lost 1 base at V and 3 bases at J; junction bases unmatched: 2. This CDR3 has 15 residues. The CDR3 DNA is TGCGCCAGCAGCCAAGTGGGGACTAGCGGCTACGAGCAGTACTTC. This encodes CASSQVGTSGYEQYF.